This T cell receptor beta chain came from a study of T cell repertoires in cytomegalovirus infection. At the level of the study: Through public TCR beta signatures, both CMV infection and matching HLA type were indicated. Findings of the study overall: Cumulative frequency (of public TCR beta family members) identified carriers of CMV plus the relevant HLA. Ex vivo responses were dominated by HLA-C-restricted CMV-specific TCR beta clonotypes.

The CDR3 loop spans 17 amino acids. V gave up 4 bases and J gave up 0 bases, with 13 bases separating them. The germline CDR1 and CDR2 sequences are SGHTA and FQGNSA. TCRdb analysed the reads with MiXCR anew, one entry per CDR3 protein. The profile shows around 310,000 distinct CDR3 sequences, 17% of them singletons. This clonotype came up many times. Its antigen is as yet unknown. Sequencing used PBMCs. The receptor was isolated from a human donor in good health (CMV status not recorded). Some clones in this sample may be carry-over from other donors' samples. The V and J genes are TRBV7-2 and TRBJ1-6; possible D gene TRBD1, 5 bases. CDR3: CASSSGGVTSYNSPLHF. The CDR3 bases are TGTGCCAGCAGCTCGGGGGGGGTAACCTCCTATAATTCACCCCTCCACTTT.